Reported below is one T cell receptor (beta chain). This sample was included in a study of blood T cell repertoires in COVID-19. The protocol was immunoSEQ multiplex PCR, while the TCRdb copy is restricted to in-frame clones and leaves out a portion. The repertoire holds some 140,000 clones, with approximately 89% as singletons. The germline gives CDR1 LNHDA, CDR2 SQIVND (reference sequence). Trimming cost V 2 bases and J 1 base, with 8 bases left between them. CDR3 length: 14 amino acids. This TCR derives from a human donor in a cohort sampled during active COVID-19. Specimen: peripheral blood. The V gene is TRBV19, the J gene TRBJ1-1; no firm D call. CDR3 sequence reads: CASSIRVANTEAFF. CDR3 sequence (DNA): TGTGCCAGTAGTATACGGGTAGCGAACACTGAAGCTTTCTTT.